The T cell receptor (beta chain) under discussion was sequenced for a study of blood T cells in healthy people across ages. General study results and limits: Whereas aged donors had fewer naive CD4+ cells, long-lived donors had more of them and higher diversity. Measured against age, TCR beta diversity per million T cells decreased in a roughly linear manner.

Remarks on this clonotype: Its specificity is unknown.

This CDR3 spans 14 amino acids. CDR1 is SGDLS, CDR2 YYNGEE, per germline. Trimming took off 3 bases at V and 1 base at J, with 9 bases between the two ends. For the second PCR, which ran for about 6 to 11 cycles, a sample-barcoded 5' primer and a J-beta primer mix were used. A tag from a template-switch adaptor with 12 random nucleotides marked each cDNA molecule. MiXCR, run by TCRdb on the 5' RACE reads, gives a single entry per CDR3 protein. Of more than 650,000 distinct CDR3 sequences in the sample, 20% to 30% were seen once. In addition, the sample was reused for a study of T cells of mothers and their children. That study adds: Researchers report slightly higher, though non-significant, overlap in related mother-child pairs than in unrelated pairs.

Sequencing was done on a sample of blood. The chain has TRBV9 and TRBJ2-3; D call uncertain. This clonotype originated in a boy aged 5-17 years in good health. The CDR3 spells CASSADGGTDTQYF. The CDR3 region has the DNA TGTGCCAGCAGCGCAGACGGAGGCACAGATACGCAGTATTTT.